This is a list of T cell receptor beta chains from one sample in a study of identical twins. TCRdb fed the 5' RACE reads into MiXCR, producing one record per CDR3 protein. In the table there are 250,000 or so distinct CDR3 sequences, 5.5% to 7% of which are singletons. The sample was also reused in another study, on yellow fever vaccine responses in identical twins.

The material sequenced was memory (CD45RO+) T cells sorted from blood. The receptors were gathered from a woman between 18 and 30 years old in good health. Each CDR3 is given with its conserved first and last residue. The D gene is left open where the match is weak. Size tells how often a clone was seen (once, few, many) or the class of an expanded clone, and some rows leave it out.

size	V	J	D	DNA	CDR3
.	TRBV10-2	TRBJ1-1	.	TGCGCCAGCAGCGGTGGCAGGTCGGGGAACACTGAAGCTTTCTTT	CASSGGRSGNTEAFF
many	TRBV24-1	TRBJ2-4	.	TGTGCCACCAGTGATTTGCGGCTGGGAAACATTCAGTACTTC	CATSDLRLGNIQYF
few	TRBV9	TRBJ1-2	TRBD1	TGTGCCAGCAGCTTAAGCCGGGACAGGGGGGACCCTAACTATGGCTACACCTTC	CASSLSRDRGDPNYGYTF
many	TRBV5-1	TRBJ2-1	TRBD2	TGCGCCAGCAGGAAACAAGGGGGACTAGCAAACAATGAGCAGTTCTTC	CASRKQGGLANNEQFF
few	TRBV6-2/TRBV6-3	TRBJ2-1	TRBD1	TGTGCCAGCAGGTCCCTCAGGGGGTACAATGAGCAGTTCTTC	CASRSLRGYNEQFF
.	TRBV5-6	TRBJ1-2	.	TGTGCCAGCAGCTTGAAGGGGGGGGCGAATGGCTACACCTTC	CASSLKGGANGYTF
few	TRBV11-3	TRBJ2-1	TRBD2	TGTGCCAGCAGCTCCTGGACTAGCCCACCGTCCAATGAGCAGTTCTTC	CASSSWTSPPSNEQFF
.	TRBV2	TRBJ1-2	.	TGTGCCAGCACCGAGACCGTGGTTCGGACCTTC	CASTETVVRTF
.	TRBV4-1	TRBJ1-5	.	TGCGCCAGCAGCCAAGGTACAGGTAGTTTCAATCAGCCCCAGCATTTT	CASSQGTGSFNQPQHF
many	TRBV12-3/TRBV12-4	TRBJ2-2	.	TGTGCCAGCAGTTCCCCGGGCCAGCTGATCCTGACTTTTACGAACACCGGGGAGCTGTTTTTT	CASSSPGQLILTFTNTGELFF
.	TRBV5-5	TRBJ2-7	TRBD2	TGTGCCAGCAGCTTGTATATCAGCGGGAGGGCCAACGAGCAGTACTTC	CASSLYISGRANEQYF
few	TRBV9	TRBJ2-3	TRBD1	TGTGCCAGCAGCGGTCCAGGGGGTAGCACAGATACGCAGTATTTT	CASSGPGGSTDTQYF
.	TRBV5-1	TRBJ2-3	.	TGCGCCAGCAGCTTGGCGGGGAATGGAGATACGCAGTATTTT	CASSLAGNGDTQYF
few	TRBV12-3/TRBV12-4	TRBJ2-5	TRBD1	TGTGCCAGCAGACCCAGACAGGGGGTGACCCAGTACTTC	CASRPRQGVTQYF
.	TRBV5-1	TRBJ1-1	TRBD1	TGCGCCAGCACTGGACAGGGAGTTAGTACTGAAGCTTTCTTT	CASTGQGVSTEAFF
few	TRBV3-1	TRBJ2-1	.	TGTGCCAGCAGCCCTCGGGCCCTAGGTATAAGCGGGTGGAGCTCCTACAATGAGCAGTTCTTC	CASSPRALGISGWSSYNEQFF
few	TRBV3-1	TRBJ1-1	TRBD1	TGTGCCAGCAGCCGCGGACAGGGCACGCGGAACACTGAAGCTTTCTTT	CASSRGQGTRNTEAFF
.	TRBV5-1	TRBJ1-4	.	TGCGCCAGCAGCTTGGGGGTAGGGCGAAATGAAAAACTGTTTTTT	CASSLGVGRNEKLFF
many	TRBV6-1	TRBJ2-2	TRBD1	TGTGCCAGTCGACAGGGGGCAGAAGTCGGGGAGCTGTTTTTT	CASRQGAEVGELFF
few	TRBV5-1	TRBJ1-1	.	TGCGCCAGCAGCTTGGAGGCCCACACTGAAGCTTTCTTT	CASSLEAHTEAFF
.	TRBV9	TRBJ2-3	.	TGTGCCAGCAGCGTAGTAGGTAGCGCGACAGATACGCAGTATTTT	CASSVVGSATDTQYF
many	TRBV5-1	TRBJ1-4	.	TGCGCCAGCAGCTTCGGTACGGGAGCAACTAATGAAAAACTGTTTTTT	CASSFGTGATNEKLFF
many	TRBV7-2	TRBJ2-1	.	TGTGCCAGCAGCCAAGGGACTCAGGGAGTGGAGTTCTTC	CASSQGTQGVEFF
many	TRBV5-1	TRBJ2-1	TRBD2	TGCGCCAGCAGCCTCGGCCGGACGGGGGGGGACAATGAGCAGTTCTTC	CASSLGRTGGDNEQFF
.	TRBV28	TRBJ2-3	.	TGTGCCAGCAGCCAGCCGGGGCGGGATACGCAGTATTTT	CASSQPGRDTQYF
few	TRBV20-1	TRBJ2-2	.	TGCAGTGGGAGGGGGAGGTTCACCGGGGAGCTGTTTTTT	CSGRGRFTGELFF
many	TRBV5-1	TRBJ2-7	.	TGCGCCAGCAGCTTGGTCACCGGGACTGGAGTCTACGAGCAGTACTTC	CASSLVTGTGVYEQYF
.	TRBV6-1	TRBJ1-3	TRBD1	TGTGCCAGCAGGAAAGGGACAGGGCATGGGGACACCATATATTTT	CASRKGTGHGDTIYF
.	TRBV20-1	TRBJ1-5	.	TGCAGTGCTAGAGCCCGGGACACATACCATCAGCCCCAGCATTTT	CSARARDTYHQPQHF
many	TRBV10-3	TRBJ2-3	.	TGTGCCATCAGTGACGGGGACGACACAGATACGCAGTATTTT	CAISDGDDTDTQYF
few	TRBV5-6	TRBJ2-3	TRBD2	TGTGCCAGCAGCACCTACTCTACTAGCGGGGGCACAGATACGCAGTATTTT	CASSTYSTSGGTDTQYF
.	TRBV11-2	TRBJ2-5	.	TGTGCCAGCAGCTTAGGGCCGGGTAGTGAACCTGGGACCCAGTACTTC	CASSLGPGSEPGTQYF
.	TRBV10-1	TRBJ2-2	.	TGCGCCAGCGGTACCCCCACCGGGGAGCTGTTTTTT	CASGTPTGELFF
few	TRBV20-1	TRBJ2-1	TRBD2	TGCAGTGCTAGGCATAAAGAGCGGGGCCTACAGAATGAGCAGTTCTTC	CSARHKERGLQNEQFF
few	TRBV7-9	TRBJ2-5	.	TGTGCCAGCAGCTTAGCTCCGGGGCAAGAGACCCAGTACTTC	CASSLAPGQETQYF
few	TRBV7-6	TRBJ1-5	.	TGTGCCAGCAGCTTAGTTGGTGGGAGCAATCAGCCCCAGCATTTT	CASSLVGGSNQPQHF
.	TRBV10-3	TRBJ2-5	.	TGTGCCATCAGTACCGGGAACCAAGAGACCCAGTACTTC	CAISTGNQETQYF
.	TRBV18	TRBJ1-4	.	TGTGCCAGCTCACTTCCCGGGACAGAAAAACTGTTTTTT	CASSLPGTEKLFF
.	TRBV3-1	TRBJ2-2	TRBD2	TGTGCCAGCAGGGCCGGGGGGGCCAGGAACACCGGGGAGCTGTTTTTT	CASRAGGARNTGELFF
many	TRBV12-3/TRBV12-4	TRBJ1-5	TRBD1	TGTGCCAGCAGTTTGGCAGACAGGGATACTCAGCCCCAGCATTTT	CASSLADRDTQPQHF
few	TRBV3-1	TRBJ2-7	.	TGTGCCAGCAGCCAATTTGCCTACGAGCAGTACTTC	CASSQFAYEQYF
.	TRBV10-3	TRBJ1-2	TRBD1	TGTGCCTCAAACCTCCTCCAGGGGGATGGCTACACCTTC	CASNLLQGDGYTF
.	TRBV18	TRBJ2-7	TRBD1	TGTGCCAGCTCACCGCAGGGACAGGGAAGCGAGCAGTACTTC	CASSPQGQGSEQYF
.	TRBV15	TRBJ2-3	.	TGTGCCACCAGCAGAGATCGGGGAGGTACGCAGTATTTT	CATSRDRGGTQYF
many	TRBV6-4	TRBJ1-4	.	TGTGCCAGCAGTGACTCGAATCGGCAGGGGAATGAAAAACTGTTTTTT	CASSDSNRQGNEKLFF
many	TRBV10-3	TRBJ2-7	TRBD1	TGTGCCACACAGACAGGGGACTACGAGCAGTACTTC	CATQTGDYEQYF
few	TRBV5-4	TRBJ2-5	.	TGTGCCAGCAGCTTGGCGGCACAGGGAAGGGAGACCCAGTACTTC	CASSLAAQGRETQYF
few	TRBV3-1	TRBJ2-3	TRBD1	TGTGCCAGCAGCCGAACCGACAGGGGAACGCAGTATTTT	CASSRTDRGTQYF